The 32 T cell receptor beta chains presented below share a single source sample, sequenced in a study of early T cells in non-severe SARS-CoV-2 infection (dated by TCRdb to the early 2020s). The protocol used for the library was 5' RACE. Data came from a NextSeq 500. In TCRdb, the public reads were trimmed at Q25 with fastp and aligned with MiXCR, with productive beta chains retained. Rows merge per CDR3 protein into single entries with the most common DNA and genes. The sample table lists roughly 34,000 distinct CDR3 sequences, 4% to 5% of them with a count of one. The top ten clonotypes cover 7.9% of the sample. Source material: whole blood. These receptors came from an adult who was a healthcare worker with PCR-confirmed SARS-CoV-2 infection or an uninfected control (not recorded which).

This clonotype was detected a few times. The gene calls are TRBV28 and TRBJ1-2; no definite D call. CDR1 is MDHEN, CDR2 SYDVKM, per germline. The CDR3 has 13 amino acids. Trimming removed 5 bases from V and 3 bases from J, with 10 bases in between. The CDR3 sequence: CASSADTDYGYTF. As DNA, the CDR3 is TGTGCCAGCAGTGCAGACACAGACTATGGCTACACCTTC.

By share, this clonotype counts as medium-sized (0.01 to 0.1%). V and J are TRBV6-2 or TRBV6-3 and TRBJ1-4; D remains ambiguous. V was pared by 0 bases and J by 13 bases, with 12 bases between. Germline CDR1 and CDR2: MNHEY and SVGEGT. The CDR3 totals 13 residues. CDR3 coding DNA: TGTGCCAGCAGTTACTCGAAGGCAGAAGGACTGTTTTTT. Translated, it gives CASSYSKAEGLFF.

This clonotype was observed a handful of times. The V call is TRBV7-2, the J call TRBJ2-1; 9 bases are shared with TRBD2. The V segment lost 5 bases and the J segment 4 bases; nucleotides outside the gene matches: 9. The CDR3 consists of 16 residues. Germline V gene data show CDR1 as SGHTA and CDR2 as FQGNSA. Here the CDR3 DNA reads TGTGCCAGCAGCCAACGAAGCGGGGGGCCTTACAATGAGCAGTTCTTC. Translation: CASSQRSGGPYNEQFF.

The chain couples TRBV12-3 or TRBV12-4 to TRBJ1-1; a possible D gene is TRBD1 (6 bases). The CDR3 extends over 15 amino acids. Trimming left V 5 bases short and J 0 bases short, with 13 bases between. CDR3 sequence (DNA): TGTGCCAGCAGTCTAGAGGGACACTTGAACACTGAAGCTTTCTTT. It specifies CASSLEGHLNTEAFF.

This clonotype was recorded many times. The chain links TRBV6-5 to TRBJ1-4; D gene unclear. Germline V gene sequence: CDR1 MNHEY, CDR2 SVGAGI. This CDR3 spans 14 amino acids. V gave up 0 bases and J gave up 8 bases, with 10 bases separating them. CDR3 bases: TGTGCCAGCAGTTACTCGGCAGGTTTCGAAAAACTGTTTTTT. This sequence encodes CASSYSAGFEKLFF.

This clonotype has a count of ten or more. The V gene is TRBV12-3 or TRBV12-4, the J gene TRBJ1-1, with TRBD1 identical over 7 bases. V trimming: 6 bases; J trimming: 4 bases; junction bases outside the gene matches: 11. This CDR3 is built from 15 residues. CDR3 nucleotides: TGTGCCAGCAGCCCCGGCAGGGGGGCCGGCACTGAAGCTTTCTTT. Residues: CASSPGRGAGTEAFF.

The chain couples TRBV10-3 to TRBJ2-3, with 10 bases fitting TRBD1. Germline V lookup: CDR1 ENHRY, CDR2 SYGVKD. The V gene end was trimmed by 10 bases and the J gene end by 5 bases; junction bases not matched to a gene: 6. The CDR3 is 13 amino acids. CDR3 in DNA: TGTGCCACCAGACAGGGGGCGATAGATACGCAGTATTTT. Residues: CATRQGAIDTQYF.

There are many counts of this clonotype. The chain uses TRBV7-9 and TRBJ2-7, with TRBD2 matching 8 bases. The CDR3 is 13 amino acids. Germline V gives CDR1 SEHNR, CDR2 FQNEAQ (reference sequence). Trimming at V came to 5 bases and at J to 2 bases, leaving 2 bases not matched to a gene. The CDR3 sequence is CASSSGGTYEQYF. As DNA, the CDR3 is TGTGCCAGCAGCAGCGGGGGCACCTACGAGCAGTACTTC.

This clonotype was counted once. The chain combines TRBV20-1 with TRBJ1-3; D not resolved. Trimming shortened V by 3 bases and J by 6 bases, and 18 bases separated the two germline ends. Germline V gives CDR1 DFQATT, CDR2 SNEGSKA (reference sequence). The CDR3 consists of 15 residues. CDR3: CSARVGEWAENTIYF. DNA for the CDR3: TGCAGTGCTAGGGTGGGAGAATGGGCTGAAAACACCATATATTTT.

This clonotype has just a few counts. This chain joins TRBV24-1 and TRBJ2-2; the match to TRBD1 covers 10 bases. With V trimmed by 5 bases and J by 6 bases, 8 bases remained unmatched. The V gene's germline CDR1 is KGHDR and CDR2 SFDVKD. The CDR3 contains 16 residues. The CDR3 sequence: CATSAPGQGYSGELFF. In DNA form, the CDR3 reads TGTGCCACCAGTGCCCCGGGACAGGGGTATTCCGGGGAGCTGTTTTTT.

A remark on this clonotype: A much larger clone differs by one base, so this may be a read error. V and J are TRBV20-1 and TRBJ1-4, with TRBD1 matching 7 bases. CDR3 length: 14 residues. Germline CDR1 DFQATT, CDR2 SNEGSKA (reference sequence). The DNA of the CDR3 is TGCGGTGCCCGAGGGACAGTGAGTAATGAAAAACTGTTTTTT. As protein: CGARGTVSNEKLFF.

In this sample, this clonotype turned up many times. CDR3 protein: CSVSDSYNSPLHF. The CDR3, as DNA: TGCAGCGTTTCCGACTCCTATAATTCACCCCTCCACTTT. J is TRBJ1-6 and V is TRBV29-1, with D unresolved. Germline CDR1 reads SQVTM; CDR2 reads ANQGSEA. This CDR3 spans 13 amino acids. The ends were cut back, 5 bases at V and 0 bases at J, with 5 bases in the middle.

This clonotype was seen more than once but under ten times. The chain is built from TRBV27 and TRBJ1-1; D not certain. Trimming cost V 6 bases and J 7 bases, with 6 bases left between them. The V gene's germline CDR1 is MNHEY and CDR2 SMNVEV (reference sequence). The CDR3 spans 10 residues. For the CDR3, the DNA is TGTGCCAGCAGCCAGTATGAAGCTTTCTTT. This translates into CASSQYEAFF.

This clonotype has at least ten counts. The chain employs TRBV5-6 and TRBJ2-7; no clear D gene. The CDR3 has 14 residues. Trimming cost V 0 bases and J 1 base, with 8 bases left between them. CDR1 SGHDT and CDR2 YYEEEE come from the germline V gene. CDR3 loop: CASSLAHLSYEQYF. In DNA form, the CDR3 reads TGTGCCAGCAGCTTGGCACACCTTTCCTACGAGCAGTACTTC.

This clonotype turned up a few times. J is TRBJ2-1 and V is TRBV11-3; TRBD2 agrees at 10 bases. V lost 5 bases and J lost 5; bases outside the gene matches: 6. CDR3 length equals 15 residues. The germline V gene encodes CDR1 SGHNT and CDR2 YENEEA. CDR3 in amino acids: CASSPGTSANNEQFF. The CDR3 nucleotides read TGTGCCAGCAGCCCTGGGACTAGCGCTAACAATGAGCAGTTCTTC. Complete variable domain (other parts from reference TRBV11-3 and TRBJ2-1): EAGVVQSPRYKIIEKKQPVAFWCNPISGHNTLYWYLQNLGQGPELLIRYENEEAVDDSQLPKDRFSAERLKGVDSTLKIQPAELGDSAVYLCASSPGTSANNEQFFGPGTRLTVL.

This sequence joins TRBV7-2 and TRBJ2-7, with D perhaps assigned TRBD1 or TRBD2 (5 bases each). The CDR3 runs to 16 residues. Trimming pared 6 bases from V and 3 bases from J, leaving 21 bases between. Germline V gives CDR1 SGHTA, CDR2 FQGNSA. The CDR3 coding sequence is TGTGCCAGCAGGGGGGACGGCTACTCCCCCAACTACGAGCAGTACTTC. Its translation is CASRGDGYSPNYEQYF.

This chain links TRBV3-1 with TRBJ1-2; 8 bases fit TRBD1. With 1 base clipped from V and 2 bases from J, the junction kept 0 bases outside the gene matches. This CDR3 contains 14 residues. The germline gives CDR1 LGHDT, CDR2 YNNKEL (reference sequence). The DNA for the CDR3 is TGTGCCAGCAGCCAAGCAGGGGGCAACTATGGCTACACCTTC. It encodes CASSQAGGNYGYTF.

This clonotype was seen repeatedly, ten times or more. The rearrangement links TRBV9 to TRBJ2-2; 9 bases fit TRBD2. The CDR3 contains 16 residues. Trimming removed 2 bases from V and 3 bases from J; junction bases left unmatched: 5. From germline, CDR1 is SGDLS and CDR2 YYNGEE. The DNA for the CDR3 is TGTGCCAGCAGCGTGGCTAGCGGGATATACACCGGGGAGCTGTTTTTT. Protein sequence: CASSVASGIYTGELFF.

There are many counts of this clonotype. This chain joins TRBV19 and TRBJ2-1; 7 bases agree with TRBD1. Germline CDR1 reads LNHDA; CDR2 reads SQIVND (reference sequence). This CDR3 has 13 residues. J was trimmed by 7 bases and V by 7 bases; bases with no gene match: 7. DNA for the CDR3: TGTGCCAGTACCCAGACAGGGTGGAATGAGCAGTTCTTC. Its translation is CASTQTGWNEQFF. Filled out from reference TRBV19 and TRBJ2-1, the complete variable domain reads DGGITQSPKYLFRKEGQNVTLSCEQNLNHDAMYWYRQDPGQGLRLIYYSQIVNDFQKGDIAEGYSVSREKKESFPLTVTSAQKNPTAFYLCASTQTGWNEQFFGPGTRLTVL.

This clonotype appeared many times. The CDR3 sequence is CASSGRNRGRTDTQYF. CDR3 nucleotides: TGTGCCAGCAGCGGTCGAAACAGGGGGCGCACAGATACGCAGTATTTT. This chain uses TRBV9 with TRBJ2-3, with TRBD1 identical over 9 bases. CDR1 and CDR2 from the germline V gene are SGDLS and YYNGEE. The CDR3 length is 16 residues. J was trimmed by 1 base and V by 3 bases; bases with no gene match: 6.

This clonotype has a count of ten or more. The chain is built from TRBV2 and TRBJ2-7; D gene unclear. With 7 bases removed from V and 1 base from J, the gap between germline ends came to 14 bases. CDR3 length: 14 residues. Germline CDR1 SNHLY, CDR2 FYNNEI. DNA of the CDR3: TGTGCCAGCATCGGGCTGCAAGGTTCCTACGAGCAGTACTTC. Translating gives CASIGLQGSYEQYF.

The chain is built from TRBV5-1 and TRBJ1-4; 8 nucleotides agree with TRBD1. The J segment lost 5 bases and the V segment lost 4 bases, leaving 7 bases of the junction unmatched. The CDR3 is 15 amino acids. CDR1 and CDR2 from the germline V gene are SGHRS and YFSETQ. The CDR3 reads CASSPGQGQNEKLFF. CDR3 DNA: TGCGCCAGCAGCCCAGGACAGGGCCAAAATGAAAAACTGTTTTTT.

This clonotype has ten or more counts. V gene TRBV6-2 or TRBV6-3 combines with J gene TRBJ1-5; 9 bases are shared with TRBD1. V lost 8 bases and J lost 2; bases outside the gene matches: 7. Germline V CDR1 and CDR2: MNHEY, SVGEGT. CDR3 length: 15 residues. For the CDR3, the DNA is TGTGCCAGCGGGGACAGGGAATTGGGCAATCAGCCCCAGCATTTT. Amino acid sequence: CASGDRELGNQPQHF.

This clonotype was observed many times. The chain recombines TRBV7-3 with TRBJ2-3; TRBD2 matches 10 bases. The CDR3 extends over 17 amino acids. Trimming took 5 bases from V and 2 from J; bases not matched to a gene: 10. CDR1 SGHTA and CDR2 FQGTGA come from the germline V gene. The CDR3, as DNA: TGTGCCAGCAGCCTTACACCAGCGGGGGGGCCCACAGATACGCAGTATTTT. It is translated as CASSLTPAGGPTDTQYF.

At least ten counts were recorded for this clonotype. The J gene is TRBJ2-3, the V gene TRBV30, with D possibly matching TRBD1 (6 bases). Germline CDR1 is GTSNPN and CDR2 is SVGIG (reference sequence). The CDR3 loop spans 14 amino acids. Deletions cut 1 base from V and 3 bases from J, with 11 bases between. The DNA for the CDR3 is TGTGCCTGGAGTGGACAGGCTGGGACAGATACGCAGTATTTT. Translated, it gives CAWSGQAGTDTQYF.

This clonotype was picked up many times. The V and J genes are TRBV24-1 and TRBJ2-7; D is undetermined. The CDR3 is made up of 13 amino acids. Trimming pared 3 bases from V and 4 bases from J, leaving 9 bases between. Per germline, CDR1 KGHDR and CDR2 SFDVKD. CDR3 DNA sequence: TGTGCCACCAGTGATGAACCCGGATACGAGCAGTACTTC. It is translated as CATSDEPGYEQYF.

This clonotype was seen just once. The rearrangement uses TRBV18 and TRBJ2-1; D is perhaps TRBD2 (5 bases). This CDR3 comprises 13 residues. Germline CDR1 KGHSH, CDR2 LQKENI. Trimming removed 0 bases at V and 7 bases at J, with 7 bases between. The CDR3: CASSPPRGNEQFF. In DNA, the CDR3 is TGTGCCAGCTCACCACCTCGGGGTAATGAGCAGTTCTTC. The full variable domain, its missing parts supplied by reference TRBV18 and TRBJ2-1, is NAGVMQNPRHLVRRRGQEARLRCSPMKGHSHVYWYRQLPEEGLKFMVYLQKENIIDESGMPKERFSAEFPKEGPSILRIQQVVRGDSAAYFCASSPPRGNEQFFGPGTRLTVL.

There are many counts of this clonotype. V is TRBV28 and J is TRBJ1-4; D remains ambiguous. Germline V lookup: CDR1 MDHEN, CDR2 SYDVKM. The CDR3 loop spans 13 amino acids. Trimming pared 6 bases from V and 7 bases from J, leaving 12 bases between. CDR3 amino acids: CASSGIPGEKLFF. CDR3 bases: TGTGCCAGCAGCGGGATACCCGGTGAAAAACTGTTTTTT. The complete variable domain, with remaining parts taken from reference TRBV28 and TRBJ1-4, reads DVKVTQSSRYLVKRTGEKVFLECVQDMDHENMFWYRQDPGLGLRLIYFSYDVKMKEKGDIPEGYSVSREKKERFSLILESASTNQTSMYLCASSGIPGEKLFFGSGTQLSVL.

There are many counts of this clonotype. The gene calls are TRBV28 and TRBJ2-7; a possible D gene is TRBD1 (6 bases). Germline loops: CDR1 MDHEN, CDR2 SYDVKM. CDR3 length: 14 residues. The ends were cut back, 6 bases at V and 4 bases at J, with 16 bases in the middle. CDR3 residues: CASRGGQSPYEQYF. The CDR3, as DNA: TGTGCCAGCAGGGGTGGACAGAGCCCGTACGAGCAGTACTTC.

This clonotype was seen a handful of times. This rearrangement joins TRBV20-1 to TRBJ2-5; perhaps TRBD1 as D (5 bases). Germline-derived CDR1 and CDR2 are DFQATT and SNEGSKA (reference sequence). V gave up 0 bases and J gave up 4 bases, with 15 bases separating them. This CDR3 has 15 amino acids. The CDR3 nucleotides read TGCAGTGCTAGAGATTTTGTAGGGGCGACAGAGACCCAGTACTTC. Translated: CSARDFVGATETQYF.

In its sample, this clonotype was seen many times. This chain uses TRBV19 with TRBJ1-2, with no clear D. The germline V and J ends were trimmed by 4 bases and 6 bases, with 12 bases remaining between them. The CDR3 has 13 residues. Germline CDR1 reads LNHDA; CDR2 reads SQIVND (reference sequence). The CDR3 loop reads CASSTPPGDGYTF. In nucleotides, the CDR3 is TGTGCCAGTAGTACTCCTCCCGGGGATGGCTACACCTTC. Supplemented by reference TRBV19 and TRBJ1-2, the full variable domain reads DGGITQSPKYLFRKEGQNVTLSCEQNLNHDAMYWYRQDPGQGLRLIYYSQIVNDFQKGDIAEGYSVSREKKESFPLTVTSAQKNPTAFYLCASSTPPGDGYTFGSGTRLTVV.

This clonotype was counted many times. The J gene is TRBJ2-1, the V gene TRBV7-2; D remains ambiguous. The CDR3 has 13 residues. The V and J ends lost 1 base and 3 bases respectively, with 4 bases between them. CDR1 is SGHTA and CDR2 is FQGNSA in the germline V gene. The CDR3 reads CASSLDHYNEQFF. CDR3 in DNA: TGTGCCAGCAGCTTAGATCACTACAATGAGCAGTTCTTC.